The 23 T cell receptor beta chains given below trace back to one sample, sequenced in a study of T cell responses to AZD1222 COVID-19 vaccine. The table came from immunoSEQ multiplex PCR; TCRdb's copy has only in-frame clones and leaves some out. Among about 120,000 clones, about nine tenths were seen once, and the ten largest hold around 4.5%. The sequences come from peripheral blood, collected on day 0 of AZD1222 vaccination. The source is an adult in good health.

The V and J genes are TRBV4-1 and TRBJ2-7; perhaps TRBD1 as D (6 bases). The CDR3 length is 16 residues. Trimming cost V 1 base and J 3 bases, with 16 bases left between them. Germline V gene data show CDR1 as MGHRA and CDR2 as YSYEKL. The DNA of the CDR3 is TGCGCCAGCAGCCAAGCGGTCCCAGGGGCCTACTACGAGCAGTACTTC. Translation: CASSQAVPGAYYEQYF.

The chain uses TRBV18 and TRBJ1-4, with D perhaps TRBD1 (5 bases). There are 14 residues in the CDR3. Germline-derived CDR1 and CDR2 are KGHSH and LQKENI. Between the trimmed V and J ends, which lost 1 base and 4 bases, there was a span of 7 bases. The CDR3, as DNA: TGTGCCAGCTCACCACAGGGGTTTAATGAAAAACTGTTTTTT. It translates to CASSPQGFNEKLFF.

This chain joins TRBV29-1 and TRBJ2-7, with D maybe TRBD1 (6 bases). Per germline, CDR1 SQVTM and CDR2 ANQGSEA. V was cut by 1 base and J by 0 bases, with 16 bases left in between. The CDR3 sequence is 16 residues long. The CDR3 DNA is TGCAGCGTTGAAGGGAGTCGAGGCAGGGGCTCCTACGAGCAGTACTTC. Residues: CSVEGSRGRGSYEQYF.

This clone has a single count. The J gene is TRBJ1-5, the V gene TRBV19; possibly TRBD1 for D (5 bases). Trimming removed 1 base at V and 4 bases at J, with 14 bases between. This CDR3 comprises 16 residues. Germline CDR1 and CDR2: LNHDA and SQIVND (reference sequence). CDR3 coding DNA: TGTGCCAGTAGTATAGCCCCCGGGGGAGTGAATCAGCCCCAGCATTTT. This gives the protein CASSIAPGGVNQPQHF.

The rearrangement joins TRBV3-1 (or the pseudogene TRBV3-2) to TRBJ1-1, with D unclear. Trimming cost V 6 bases and J 3 bases, with 11 bases left between them. Germline CDR1 is LGHDT and CDR2 is YNNKEL (reference sequence). The CDR3 consists of 13 residues. The CDR3 region has the DNA TGTGCCAGCAGTCGCCGGCGGGACACTGAAGCTTTCTTT. It yields the protein CASSRRRDTEAFF.

This clone showed up just once. The chain links TRBV30 to TRBJ1-4; tentatively, D is TRBD1 (5 bases). There are 15 residues in the CDR3. Germline V gene data show CDR1 as GTSNPN and CDR2 as SVGIG (reference sequence). Trimming left V 4 bases short and J 8 bases short, with 20 bases between. The CDR3: CAWNSLRGEGEKLFF. CDR3 DNA sequence: TGTGCCTGGAACAGTCTGCGGGGTGAGGGGGAAAAACTGTTTTTT.

The rearrangement uses TRBV12-3 or TRBV12-4 and TRBJ1-1; a weak D match, TRBD1 (5 bases). V was cut by 8 bases and J by 4 bases, with 14 bases left in between. This CDR3 is built from 13 residues. Here the CDR3 reads CASGGFFGTEAFF. The CDR3 nucleotides are TGTGCCAGCGGGGGGTTTTTCGGCACTGAAGCTTTCTTT.

J is TRBJ1-4 and V is TRBV25-1; the match to TRBD1 covers 7 bases. J gave up 5 bases and V 6 bases, and 9 bases lay outside the gene matches. The CDR3 runs to 15 residues. Germline loops: CDR1 MGHDK, CDR2 SYGVNS. The CDR3 nucleotides are TGTGCCAGCAGCGATCAGACAGGGAAAAATGAAAAACTGTTTTTT. This translates into CASSDQTGKNEKLFF.

On this clone: Other nucleotide sequences in the sample specify the same CDR3. The chain has TRBV30 and TRBJ1-1; D remains ambiguous. This CDR3 is 13 amino acids long. Germline V gene lookup returns CDR1 GTSNPN and CDR2 SVGIG (reference sequence). The V end was cut by 3 bases, the J end by 1 base, with 9 bases between. The CDR3 here is CAWSRDSNTEAFF. The CDR3 bases are TGTGCCTGGAGCCGGGATTCGAACACTGAAGCTTTCTTT.

The chain has TRBV29-1 and TRBJ1-5, with D maybe TRBD1 (6 bases). The CDR3 is made up of 13 amino acids. Germline V gene sequence: CDR1 SQVTM, CDR2 ANQGSEA. Trimming cost V 6 bases and J 4 bases, with 13 bases left between them. In DNA form, the CDR3 reads TGCAGCGTCTCAAGGGGGACAAATCAGCCCCAGCATTTT. It codes for CSVSRGTNQPQHF.

The J gene is TRBJ2-7, the V gene TRBV24-1; no clear D gene. CDR1 KGHDR and CDR2 SFDVKD come from the germline V gene. V lost 3 bases and J lost 2, with 7 bases in between. CDR3 length equals 13 residues. The CDR3 protein is CATSDPSTYEQYF. The CDR3 nucleotides are TGTGCCACCAGTGATCCTTCTACCTACGAGCAGTACTTC.

This clone was seen only a few times. CDR3 sequence (DNA): TGCAGCGTTACTAGGGGATCTGGAAACACCATATATTTT. This translates into CSVTRGSGNTIYF. The chain joins TRBV29-1 to TRBJ1-3; maybe TRBD1 (5 bases). The V gene lost 5 bases and the J gene lost 1 base, with 9 bases spanning the gap. Per germline, CDR1 SQVTM and CDR2 ANQGSEA. The CDR3 has 13 amino acids.

V usage is TRBV28 and J usage is TRBJ1-3; D perhaps matches TRBD1 (6 bases). Germline values: CDR1 MDHEN, CDR2 SYDVKM. The CDR3 covers 13 residues. The V end lost 5 bases, the J end lost 3 bases, and 8 bases lay between the germline ends. Here the CDR3 DNA reads TGTGCCAGCAGTACAGGGATTGGAAACACCATATATTTT. It codes for CASSTGIGNTIYF.

The chain recombines TRBV28 with TRBJ1-1; 8 positions match TRBD1. V lost 5 bases, J lost 1 base, and 15 bases stayed unmatched. Per the germline V gene, CDR1 is MDHEN and CDR2 is SYDVKM. The CDR3 is 18 amino acids. The CDR3 region has the DNA TGTGCCAGCAGTCCGACATTTATCAGGGGGCGCCCGAACACTGAAGCTTTCTTT. This translates into CASSPTFIRGRPNTEAFF.

This chain links TRBV5-1 with TRBJ1-1; TRBD1 matches 8 bases. After removal of 4 bases from V and 1 base from J, the junction contained 9 bases not matched to a gene. CDR1 and CDR2 from the germline V gene are SGHRS and YFSETQ. There are 16 residues in the CDR3. DNA of the CDR3: TGCGCCAGCAGCGCGGGACAGGTCTTCGGGAACACTGAAGCTTTCTTT. Its translation: CASSAGQVFGNTEAFF.

This sequence joins TRBV19 and TRBJ1-5; TRBD1 matches at 10 bases. The V gene end was trimmed by 2 bases and the J gene end by 0 bases; junction bases not matched to a gene: 7. This CDR3 comprises 18 residues. From germline, CDR1 is LNHDA and CDR2 SQIVND (reference sequence). CDR3 amino acids: CASSIIPGTGASNQPQHF. In DNA, the CDR3 is TGTGCCAGTAGTATAATACCGGGGACAGGGGCTAGCAATCAGCCCCAGCATTTT.

V and J are TRBV24-1 and TRBJ2-7; 7 nucleotides match TRBD1. The CDR3 is 15 amino acids. CDR1 KGHDR and CDR2 SFDVKD come from the germline V gene. The V gene end was trimmed by 2 bases and the J gene end by 2 bases; junction bases not matched to a gene: 5. The chain's CDR3 is CATSDSRDRPYEQYF. CDR3 nucleotides: TGTGCCACCAGTGATTCCCGGGACAGACCCTACGAGCAGTACTTC.

The chain joins TRBV2 to TRBJ1-1, with no clear D. CDR3 length equals 15 residues. V dropped 5 bases and J dropped 3 bases, with 16 bases sitting between them. Germline V gives CDR1 SNHLY, CDR2 FYNNEI. CDR3 in amino acids: CASSRRQRWDTEAFF. The CDR3 DNA follows: TGTGCCAGCAGTCGGCGGCAAAGGTGGGACACTGAAGCTTTCTTT. Based on the CDR3 plus reference TRBV2 and TRBJ1-1, the full variable domain is EPEVTQTPSHQVTQMGQEVILRCVPISNHLYFYWYRQILGQKVEFLVSFYNNEISEKSEIFDDQFSVERPDGSNFTLKIRSTKLEDSAMYFCASSRRQRWDTEAFFGQGTRLTVV.

The genes are TRBV18 and TRBJ2-1; D not resolved. The germline gives CDR1 KGHSH, CDR2 LQKENI. V was shortened by 1 base and J by 10 bases, with 17 bases between the two germline ends. The CDR3 extends over 15 amino acids. DNA for the CDR3: TGTGCCAGCTCACCACGAATTGCAACAACCGAGGAGCAGTTCTTC. Residues: CASSPRIATTEEQFF. Full variable domain (rest looked up from reference TRBV18 and TRBJ2-1): NAGVMQNPRHLVRRRGQEARLRCSPMKGHSHVYWYRQLPEEGLKFMVYLQKENIIDESGMPKERFSAEFPKEGPSILRIQQVVRGDSAAYFCASSPRIATTEEQFFGPGTRLTVL.

This clone has only a few counts. V is TRBV2 and J is TRBJ1-5, with D unresolved. The V end was cut by 3 bases, the J end by 3 bases, with 6 bases between. CDR3 length equals 13 residues. Germline V CDR1 and CDR2: SNHLY, FYNNEI. CDR3 residues: CASSDSYNQPQHF. The CDR3 nucleotides are TGTGCCAGCAGTGATTCGTACAATCAGCCCCAGCATTTT.

V gene TRBV6-6 combines with J gene TRBJ1-5; D remains ambiguous. The CDR3 is made up of 16 amino acids. V shed 7 bases and J shed 2 bases, with 18 bases lying between them. Germline assignment: CDR1 MNHNY and CDR2 SVGAGI (reference sequence). DNA for the CDR3: TGTGCCAGCACCAGCCCTTGGGTTAGTGGCAATCAGCCCCAGCATTTT. Translation gives CASTSPWVSGNQPQHF.

This clone was detected a few times. The J gene is TRBJ2-7, the V gene TRBV28; tentative D call: TRBD1 (5 bases). Trimming shortened V by 2 bases and J by 3 bases, and 14 bases separated the two germline ends. Germline V gene lookup returns CDR1 MDHEN and CDR2 SYDVKM. The CDR3 sequence is 15 residues long. For the CDR3, the DNA is TGTGCCAGCAGTTTAGTAACAGGCAGTAGCTACGAGCAGTACTTC. Translated: CASSLVTGSSYEQYF.

DNA for the CDR3: TGTGCCACCAGTGATACGGGGACAGGCCACGTGGTTGAGCAGTTCTTC. Translation gives CATSDTGTGHVVEQFF. The rearrangement joins TRBV24-1 to TRBJ2-1; 8 nucleotides align to TRBD1. The trim removed 3 bases at V and 9 bases at J, leaving 12 bases unmatched. The CDR3 consists of 16 residues. Germline V gene data show CDR1 as KGHDR and CDR2 as SFDVKD.